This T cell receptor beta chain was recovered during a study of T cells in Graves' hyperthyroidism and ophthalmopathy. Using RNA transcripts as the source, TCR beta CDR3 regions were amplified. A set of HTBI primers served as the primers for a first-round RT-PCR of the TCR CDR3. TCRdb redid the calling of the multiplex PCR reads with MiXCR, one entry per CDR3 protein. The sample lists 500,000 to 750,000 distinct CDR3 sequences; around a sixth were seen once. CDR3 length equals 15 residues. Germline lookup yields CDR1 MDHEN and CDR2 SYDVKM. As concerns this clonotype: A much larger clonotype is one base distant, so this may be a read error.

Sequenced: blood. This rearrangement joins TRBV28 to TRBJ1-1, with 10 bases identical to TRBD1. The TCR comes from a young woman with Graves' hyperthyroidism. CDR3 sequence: CASSKEGQGNTEGFF. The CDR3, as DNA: TGTGCCAGCAGCAAAGAGGGACAGGGGAACACTGAAGGTTTCTTT.